This T cell receptor (beta chain) was profiled in a study of graft-versus-host responses after intestinal transplantation. This table comes from immunoSEQ multiplex PCR, and its TCRdb copy is limited to in-frame clones, with some not included. The sample has 84,000 or so clones, approximately 82% seen once. Comment on this clone: Its antigen remains unidentified.

J lost 7 bases, V lost 7 bases, and 13 bases had no gene match. CDR1 is SGHRS, CDR2 YFSETQ, per germline. This CDR3 has 14 residues. This sequence joins TRBV5-1 and TRBJ2-5; 7 bases align to TRBD1. The receptor comes from a human donor who received an intestinal transplant. Source: unstimulated CD4+ T cells sorted from spleen or lymph node cells, taken before intestinal transplant. CDR3 bases: TGCGCCAGCTCAAACGATCGACAGGGTCGGACCCAGTACTTC. Translating gives CASSNDRQGRTQYF.